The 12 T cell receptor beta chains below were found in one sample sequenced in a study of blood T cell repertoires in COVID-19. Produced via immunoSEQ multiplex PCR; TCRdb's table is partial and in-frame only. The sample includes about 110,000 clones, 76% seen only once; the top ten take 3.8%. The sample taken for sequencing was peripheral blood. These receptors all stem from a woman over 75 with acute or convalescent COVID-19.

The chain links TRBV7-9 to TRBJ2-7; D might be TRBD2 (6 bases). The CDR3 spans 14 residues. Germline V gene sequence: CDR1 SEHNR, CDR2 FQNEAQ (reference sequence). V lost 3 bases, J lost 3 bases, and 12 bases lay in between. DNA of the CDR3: TGTGCCAGCAGCTTCTCGTATAGCGGCTACGAGCAGTACTTC. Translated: CASSFSYSGYEQYF.

Written as DNA, the CDR3 is TGTGCCAGCAGCGGGGGACAGGGAACAGATACGCAGTATTTT. Its protein product is CASSGGQGTDTQYF. V gene TRBV9 combines with J gene TRBJ2-3; 9 bases are shared with TRBD1. The V gene end was trimmed by 3 bases and the J gene end by 3 bases; junction bases not matched to a gene: 2. Looked up from germline, CDR1 is SGDLS and CDR2 is YYNGEE. This CDR3 has 14 residues.

DNA for the CDR3: TGTGCCAGCAGTAACCTCCAGCGGGGCGAGCAGTACTTC. It encodes CASSNLQRGEQYF. This chain connects TRBV6-2 or TRBV6-3 to TRBJ2-7, with 7 bases lining up with TRBD2. CDR1 and CDR2 from the germline V gene are MNHEY and SVGEGT. J was trimmed by 6 bases and V by 5 bases; bases with no gene match: 7. This CDR3 is built from 13 residues.

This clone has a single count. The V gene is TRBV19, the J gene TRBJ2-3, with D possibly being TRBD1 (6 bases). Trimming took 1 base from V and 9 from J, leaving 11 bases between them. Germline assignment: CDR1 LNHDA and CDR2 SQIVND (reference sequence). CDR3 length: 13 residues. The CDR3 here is CASSIGDQGTQYF. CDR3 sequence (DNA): TGTGCCAGTAGTATAGGAGACCAGGGGACGCAGTATTTT.

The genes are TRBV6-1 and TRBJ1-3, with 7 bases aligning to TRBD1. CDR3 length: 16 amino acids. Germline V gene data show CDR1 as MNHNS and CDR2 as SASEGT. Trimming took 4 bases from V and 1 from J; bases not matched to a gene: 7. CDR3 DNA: TGTGCCAGCAGTGGAAACAGGGGCTTGTCTGGAAACACCATATATTTT. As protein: CASSGNRGLSGNTIYF.

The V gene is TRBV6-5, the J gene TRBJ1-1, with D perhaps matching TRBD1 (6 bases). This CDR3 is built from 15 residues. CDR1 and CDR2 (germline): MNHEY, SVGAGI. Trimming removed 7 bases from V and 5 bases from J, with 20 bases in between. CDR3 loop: CASTAEGQPGTEAFF. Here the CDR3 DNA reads TGTGCCAGCACCGCGGAAGGACAGCCCGGTACTGAAGCTTTCTTT.

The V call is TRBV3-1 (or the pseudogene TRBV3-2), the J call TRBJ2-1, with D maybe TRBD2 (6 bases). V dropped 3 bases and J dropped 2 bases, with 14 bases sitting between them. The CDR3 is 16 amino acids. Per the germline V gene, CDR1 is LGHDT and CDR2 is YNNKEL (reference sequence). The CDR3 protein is CASSHALAQAYNEQFF. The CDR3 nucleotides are TGTGCCAGCAGCCACGCTCTAGCGCAGGCCTACAATGAGCAGTTCTTC.

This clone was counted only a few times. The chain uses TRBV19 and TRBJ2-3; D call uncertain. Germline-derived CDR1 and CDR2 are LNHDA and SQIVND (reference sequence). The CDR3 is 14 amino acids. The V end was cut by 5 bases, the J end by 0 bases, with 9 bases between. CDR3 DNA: TGTGCCAGTAGTCCTTCACGGAGCACAGATACGCAGTATTTT. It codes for CASSPSRSTDTQYF.

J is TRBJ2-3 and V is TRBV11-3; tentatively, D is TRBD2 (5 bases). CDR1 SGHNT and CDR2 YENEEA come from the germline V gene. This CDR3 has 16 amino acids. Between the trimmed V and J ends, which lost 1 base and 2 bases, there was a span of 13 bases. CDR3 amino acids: CASSLGGSPTTDTQYF. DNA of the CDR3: TGTGCCAGCAGCTTAGGAGGGTCCCCCACCACAGATACGCAGTATTTT.

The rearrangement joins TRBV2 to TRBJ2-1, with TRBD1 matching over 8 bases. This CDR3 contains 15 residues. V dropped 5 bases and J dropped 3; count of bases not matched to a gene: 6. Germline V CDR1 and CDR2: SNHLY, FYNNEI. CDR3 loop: CASSPQGADYNEQFF. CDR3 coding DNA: TGTGCCAGCAGTCCTCAGGGGGCGGACTACAATGAGCAGTTCTTC. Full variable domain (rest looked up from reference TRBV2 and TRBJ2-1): EPEVTQTPSHQVTQMGQEVILRCVPISNHLYFYWYRQILGQKVEFLVSFYNNEISEKSEIFDDQFSVERPDGSNFTLKIRSTKLEDSAMYFCASSPQGADYNEQFFGPGTRLTVL.

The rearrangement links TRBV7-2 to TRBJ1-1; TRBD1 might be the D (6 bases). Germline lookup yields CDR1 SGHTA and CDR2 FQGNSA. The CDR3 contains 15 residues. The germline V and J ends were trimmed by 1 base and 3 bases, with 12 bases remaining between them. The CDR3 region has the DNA TGTGCCAGCAGCTTAGACCAGGGGCTAGACACTGAAGCTTTCTTT. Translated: CASSLDQGLDTEAFF.

CDR3 DNA sequence: TGTGCCAGCAGTTATCTCTTGGACACTTCGAACTATGGCTACACCTTC. Its protein is CASSYLLDTSNYGYTF. The rearrangement links TRBV6-5 to TRBJ1-2, with D possibly matching TRBD1 (5 bases). CDR3 length: 16 amino acids. Germline CDR1 MNHEY, CDR2 SVGAGI. The V end was cut by 3 bases, the J end by 2 bases, with 16 bases between.